One sample yielded the 10 T cell receptor beta chains listed below, sequenced in a study of blood T cell repertoires in COVID-19. Profiled with immunoSEQ multiplex PCR; TCRdb holds only in-frame clones, not every one. The profile shows about 160,000 clones, roughly 85% of them singletons. The specimen sequenced was peripheral blood. These receptor sequences come from a man aged 35-49 years with acute or convalescent COVID-19.

The chain is built from TRBV6-5 and TRBJ1-1, with 8 nucleotides matching TRBD1. The CDR3 covers 13 residues. From germline, CDR1 is MNHEY and CDR2 SVGAGI. V was pared by 10 bases and J by 5 bases, with 9 bases of the junction left unmatched. The CDR3 is CATRTGLRTEAFF. The CDR3 DNA reads TGTGCCACCCGGACAGGGTTACGAACTGAAGCTTTCTTT.

The chain carries TRBV19 and TRBJ2-6, with 9 bases aligning to TRBD1. Germline V gene lookup returns CDR1 LNHDA and CDR2 SQIVND (reference sequence). The CDR3 length is 18 residues. After removal of 3 bases from V and 4 bases from J, the junction contained 10 bases not matched to a gene. CDR3 region: CASSIQPGTGLGANVLTF. The CDR3 DNA reads TGTGCCAGTAGTATTCAGCCCGGGACAGGGTTGGGGGCCAACGTCCTGACTTTC.

The chain recombines TRBV5-6 with TRBJ2-4, with 9 bases aligning to TRBD1. CDR1 is SGHDT, CDR2 YYEEEE, per germline. The CDR3 sequence is 14 residues long. Losses at the gene ends were 4 bases for V and 9 bases for J; bases not matched to a gene: 8. DNA for the CDR3: TGTGCCAGCAGCCCGGACAGGGGTAAGAGCATTCAGTACTTC. This codes for CASSPDRGKSIQYF.

This chain joins TRBV29-1 and TRBJ1-1, with no clear D. The germline CDR1 and CDR2 sequences are SQVTM and ANQGSEA. Trimming took 5 bases from V and 4 from J, leaving 17 bases between them. The CDR3 has 14 residues. The CDR3 DNA reads as TGCAGCGTTACTCAGGAAGGTAGTGGCACTGAAGCTTTCTTT. It yields the protein CSVTQEGSGTEAFF. The full variable domain, in which reference TRBV29-1 and TRBJ1-1 provide the parts outside the CDR3, is SAVISQKPSRDICQRGTSLTIQCQVDSQVTMMFWYRQQPGQSLTLIATANQGSEATYESGFVIDKFPISRPNLTFSTLTVSNMSPEDSSIYLCSVTQEGSGTEAFFGQGTRLTVV.

The chain recombines TRBV29-1 with TRBJ2-2, with 14 bases that match TRBD2. This CDR3 is 14 amino acids long. Per the germline V gene, CDR1 is SQVTM and CDR2 is ANQGSEA. V was clipped by 8 bases and J by 6 bases; unmatched bases: 5. CDR3 DNA sequence: TGCAGCATGAGACTAGCGGGGGGGCCCGGGGAGCTGTTTTTT. This translates into CSMRLAGGPGELFF.

V usage is TRBV9 and J usage is TRBJ1-2, with no clear D. This CDR3 is built from 13 residues. Per germline, CDR1 SGDLS and CDR2 YYNGEE. V was clipped by 3 bases and J by 6 bases, with 12 bases between them. CDR3 nucleotide sequence: TGTGCCAGCAGCGCACAGCACATAGATGGCTACACCTTC. This gives the protein CASSAQHIDGYTF.

The chain carries TRBV6-5 and TRBJ1-2, with 9 positions matching TRBD1. After removal of 6 bases from V and 3 bases from J, the junction contained 5 bases not matched to a gene. This CDR3 is built from 14 residues. CDR1 is MNHEY, CDR2 SVGAGI, per germline. CDR3 protein: CASSNTGGDYGYTF. CDR3 in DNA: TGTGCCAGCAGCAACACAGGGGGCGACTATGGCTACACCTTC.

The chain uses TRBV29-1 and TRBJ1-1; possibly TRBD1 for D (6 bases). Germline V gene sequence: CDR1 SQVTM, CDR2 ANQGSEA. The CDR3 totals 14 residues. The V end lost 4 bases, the J end lost 5 bases, and 17 bases lay between the germline ends. The CDR3 bases are TGCAGCGTTGTCTCGGGGCGAAGGGGGACTGAAGCTTTCTTT. This encodes CSVVSGRRGTEAFF.

The chain uses TRBV6-4 and TRBJ2-7; 10 bases are shared with TRBD1. The CDR3 runs 14 residues. Germline CDR1 reads MRHNA; CDR2 reads SNTAGT. The V segment lost 6 bases and the J segment 7 bases; nucleotides outside the gene matches: 9. The CDR3 here is CASRLLDRGKEQYF. The CDR3 nucleotides read TGTGCCAGCAGGCTCCTGGACAGGGGGAAAGAGCAGTACTTC.

This clone was seen a single time. The chain is built from TRBV7-9 and TRBJ2-2; 8 bases agree with TRBD1. Germline CDR1 is SEHNR and CDR2 is FQNEAQ (reference sequence). The CDR3 extends over 15 amino acids. V lost 5 bases to trimming and J lost 5 bases; unmatched junction nucleotides: 7. In nucleotides, the CDR3 is TGTGCCAGCAGCCCTCGGACAGGGTGGACCGGGGAGCTGTTTTTT. Amino acids: CASSPRTGWTGELFF. The full variable domain, completed using reference TRBV7-9 and TRBJ2-2, is DTGVSQNPRHKITKRGQNVTFRCDPISEHNRLYWYRQTLGQGPEFLTYFQNEAQLEKSRLLSDRFSAERPKGSFSTLEIQRTEQGDSAMYLCASSPRTGWTGELFFGEGSRLTVL.